The rows below give T cell receptor beta chains drawn from one sample of a study of T-cell reconstitution after alpha-beta-depleted transplantation in children. TCRdb called the PCR reads again in MiXCR, with one record for every CDR3 protein. The table includes fewer than 550,000 distinct CDR3 sequences, roughly 17% detected once. The specimen comprised PBMCs, mostly from graft donor cells, sampled 360 days after TCRalphabeta/CD19-depleted stem cell transplant. These receptors originate from a boy in the first two years of life who had a stem cell transplant for Wiskott-Aldrich syndrome, so the T cells may come from the graft donor. The CDR3 runs from the conserved cysteine through the conserved F or W. Each record gives: CDR3 protein, CDR3 DNA, D gene, V gene, J gene, clone size. A D gene is named only where the DNA matches it firmly. The size of a clone is reported for some rows only, either as once, few or many, or as a class for expanded clones.

CDR3aa: CASKKGPDKSYEQYF
CDR3nt: TGTGCCAGCAAGAAGGGTCCGGACAAATCCTACGAGCAGTACTTC
d_gene: .
v_gene: TRBV14
j_gene: TRBJ2-7
abundance: .

CDR3aa: CASSQDFDRRSTDTQYF
CDR3nt: TGTGCCAGCAGCCAAGATTTTGACAGGAGAAGCACAGATACGCAGTATTTT
d_gene: .
v_gene: TRBV4-2
j_gene: TRBJ2-3
abundance: .

CDR3aa: CASSPSGRITGELFF
CDR3nt: TGCGCCAGCAGCCCTAGCGGGAGGATCACCGGGGAGCTGTTTTTT
d_gene: TRBD2
v_gene: TRBV5-1
j_gene: TRBJ2-2
abundance: few

CDR3aa: CASSLGRLGIETQYF
CDR3nt: TGTGCCAGCAGCTTGGGGAGACTAGGAATAGAGACCCAGTACTTC
d_gene: .
v_gene: TRBV5-6
j_gene: TRBJ2-5
abundance: few

CDR3aa: CSARDSPGRAETQYF
CDR3nt: TGCAGTGCTAGAGATAGCCCAGGAAGAGCTGAAACGCAGTATTTT
d_gene: .
v_gene: TRBV20-1
j_gene: TRBJ2-3
abundance: few

CDR3aa: CASSDSVAKNIQYF
CDR3nt: TGCGCCAGCAGTGACTCGGTAGCCAAAAACATTCAGTACTTC
d_gene: .
v_gene: TRBV10-2
j_gene: TRBJ2-4
abundance: .

CDR3aa: CSVDGDGVYEQYF
CDR3nt: TGCAGCGTTGACGGGGACGGAGTCTACGAGCAGTACTTC
d_gene: .
v_gene: TRBV29-1
j_gene: TRBJ2-7
abundance: few

CDR3aa: CASSEVGGHYEQFF
CDR3nt: TGCGCCAGCAGTGAGGTGGGAGGGCACTATGAGCAGTTCTTC
d_gene: TRBD2
v_gene: TRBV10-2
j_gene: TRBJ2-1
abundance: .

CDR3aa: CASRSGGARTEAFF
CDR3nt: TGTGCCAGCAGATCAGGAGGGGCGCGAACTGAAGCTTTCTTT
d_gene: .
v_gene: TRBV6-2/TRBV6-3
j_gene: TRBJ1-1
abundance: few

CDR3aa: CAILGGNNEQFF
CDR3nt: TGTGCCATCCTGGGGGGCAACAATGAGCAGTTCTTC
d_gene: .
v_gene: TRBV12-3/TRBV12-4
j_gene: TRBJ2-1
abundance: .

CDR3aa: CASSSRLLAKNIQYF
CDR3nt: TGTGCCAGCAGTTCGAGGCTATTAGCCAAAAACATTCAGTACTTC
d_gene: .
v_gene: TRBV6-5
j_gene: TRBJ2-4
abundance: .

CDR3aa: CASSPLQGWQETQYF
CDR3nt: TGTGCCAGCAGCCCCTTACAGGGTTGGCAAGAGACCCAGTACTTC
d_gene: .
v_gene: TRBV9
j_gene: TRBJ2-5
abundance: few

CDR3aa: CASSFRDSYGYTF
CDR3nt: TGTGCCAGCAGTTTCCGGGACAGCTATGGCTACACCTTC
d_gene: TRBD1
v_gene: TRBV12-3/TRBV12-4
j_gene: TRBJ1-2
abundance: few

CDR3aa: CASRETPDNQPQHF
CDR3nt: TGCGCCAGCAGGGAGACACCAGACAATCAGCCCCAGCATTTT
d_gene: .
v_gene: TRBV5-1
j_gene: TRBJ1-5
abundance: few

CDR3aa: CSAGRDRNQPQHF
CDR3nt: TGCAGTGCTGGCAGGGATCGAAATCAGCCCCAGCATTTT
d_gene: .
v_gene: TRBV20-1
j_gene: TRBJ1-5
abundance: few

CDR3aa: CASSMKTPGANVLTF
CDR3nt: TGTGCCAGCAGCATGAAGACTCCCGGGGCCAACGTCCTGACTTTC
d_gene: .
v_gene: TRBV13
j_gene: TRBJ2-6
abundance: few

CDR3aa: CASSRTGLTYEQYF
CDR3nt: TGTGCCAGCAGCCGTACAGGTCTTACCTACGAGCAGTACTTC
d_gene: .
v_gene: TRBV12-3/TRBV12-4
j_gene: TRBJ2-7
abundance: .

CDR3aa: CASSLAGTGVETQYF
CDR3nt: TGCGCCAGCAGCTTGGCCGGGACAGGGGTAGAGACCCAGTACTTC
d_gene: TRBD1
v_gene: TRBV5-1
j_gene: TRBJ2-5
abundance: few

CDR3aa: CASKTGIQETQYF
CDR3nt: TGTGCCAGCAAGACAGGGATCCAAGAGACCCAGTACTTC
d_gene: .
v_gene: TRBV21-1
j_gene: TRBJ2-5
abundance: .

CDR3aa: CASSEAYREPSYEQYF
CDR3nt: TGTGCCAGCAGTGAAGCATACAGGGAACCTTCGTACGAGCAGTACTTC
d_gene: .
v_gene: TRBV6-1
j_gene: TRBJ2-7
abundance: .

CDR3aa: CASSPQLAGVQETQYF
CDR3nt: TGTGCCAGCTCACCACAATTAGCGGGAGTCCAAGAGACCCAGTACTTC
d_gene: TRBD2
v_gene: TRBV18
j_gene: TRBJ2-5
abundance: many

CDR3aa: CATSDSYFHEQYF
CDR3nt: TGTGCCACCAGTGATTCCTATTTTCACGAGCAGTACTTC
d_gene: .
v_gene: TRBV24-1
j_gene: TRBJ2-7
abundance: .

CDR3aa: CASSPGLAGRASSYNEQFF
CDR3nt: TGCGCCAGCAGCCCCGGCCTAGCGGGGCGCGCGAGCTCCTACAATGAGCAGTTCTTC
d_gene: TRBD2
v_gene: TRBV5-1
j_gene: TRBJ2-1
abundance: .

CDR3aa: CSARGSLQETQYF
CDR3nt: TGCAGTGCTAGAGGTAGCCTCCAAGAGACCCAGTACTTC
d_gene: .
v_gene: TRBV20-1
j_gene: TRBJ2-5
abundance: .

CDR3aa: CASSYYLEQYF
CDR3nt: TGTGCCAGCAGTTACTACCTCGAGCAGTACTTC
d_gene: .
v_gene: TRBV6-2/TRBV6-3
j_gene: TRBJ2-7
abundance: .

CDR3aa: CASSLGSPGRGVYF
CDR3nt: TGTGCCAGCAGTTTAGGCTCCCCAGGGAGAGGGGTTTACTTC
d_gene: .
v_gene: TRBV28
j_gene: TRBJ2-7
abundance: few

CDR3aa: CASSLPGAATGELFF
CDR3nt: TGTGCCAGCAGTTTACCGGGAGCGGCAACCGGGGAGCTGTTTTTT
d_gene: .
v_gene: TRBV12-3/TRBV12-4
j_gene: TRBJ2-2
abundance: few